The source of this T cell receptor beta chain is a study of blood T cell repertoires in COVID-19. Study in general: Acute and convalescent COVID-19 specimens originated in the United States, Italy and Spain. Nucleic acid was either cDNA or gDNA, and it came from T cells, B-cell-depleted T cells, or PBMCs.

Assay: immunoSEQ multiplex PCR; the TCRdb copy retains only in-frame clones and omits some. The data contain more than 150,000 clones, 80% to 85% of them singletons. The CDR3 has 15 amino acids. Germline values: CDR1 SGHTA, CDR2 FQGNSA. V lost 3 bases to trimming and J lost 7 bases, with 15 bases between them. The sequenced sample was peripheral blood. This chain joins TRBV7-2 and TRBJ1-4, with D perhaps matching TRBD1 (5 bases). This clonotype originated in a woman between 35 and 50 years old with acute or convalescent COVID-19. The CDR3 here is CASSLGRVTGEKLFF. Written as DNA, the CDR3 is TGTGCCAGCAGCTTGGGCAGGGTGACGGGTGAAAAACTGTTTTTT.